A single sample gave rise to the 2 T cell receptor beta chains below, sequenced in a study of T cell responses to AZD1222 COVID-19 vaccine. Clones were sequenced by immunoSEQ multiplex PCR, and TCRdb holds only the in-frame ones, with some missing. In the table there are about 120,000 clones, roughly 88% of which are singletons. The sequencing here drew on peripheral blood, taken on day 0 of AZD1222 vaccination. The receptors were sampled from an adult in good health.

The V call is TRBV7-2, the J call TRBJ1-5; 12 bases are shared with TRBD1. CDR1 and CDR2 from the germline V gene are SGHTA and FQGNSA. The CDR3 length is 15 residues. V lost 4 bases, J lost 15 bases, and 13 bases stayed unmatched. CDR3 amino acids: CASSSEPGQGAAAHF. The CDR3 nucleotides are TGTGCCAGCAGCTCAGAACCGGGACAGGGGGCCGCAGCGCATTTT.

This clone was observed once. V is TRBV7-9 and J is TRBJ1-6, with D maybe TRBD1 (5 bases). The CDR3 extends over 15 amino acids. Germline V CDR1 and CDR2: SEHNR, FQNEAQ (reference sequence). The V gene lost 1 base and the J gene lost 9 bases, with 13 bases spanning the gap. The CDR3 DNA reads TGTGCCAGCAGCTTAGTGTCAATTCAGGGTTCACCCCTCCACTTT. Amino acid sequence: CASSLVSIQGSPLHF.